Listed here are 17 T cell receptor beta chains from one sample, sequenced in a study of beta chain features in type 1 diabetes. Since all of the isolated RNA was reverse transcribed, expressed TCRB transcripts were what got sequenced. Clones were sequenced by immunoSEQ multiplex PCR, and TCRdb holds only the in-frame ones, with some missing. The top ten hold about 2% of the sample, which has about 150,000 clones, around 10% seen once. Sample: central memory CD4+ T cells from blood. All receptors come from a man younger than 35 in good health.

This clone showed up just a few times. The V gene is TRBV4-2, the J gene TRBJ1-4; D is ambiguous. This CDR3 has 18 amino acids. The germline V gene encodes CDR1 LGHNA and CDR2 YNFKEQ. V was clipped by 2 bases and J by 8 bases, with 24 bases between them. The CDR3 DNA is TGTGCCAGCAGCCAACAAAGGCCCTCGAGGGCGAGAAACGAAAAACTGTTTTTT. Encoded protein: CASSQQRPSRARNEKLFF.

The rearrangement joins TRBV7-2 to TRBJ2-6; TRBD1 aligns across 7 bases. Trimming removed 5 bases from V and 2 bases from J; junction bases left unmatched: 9. The CDR3 spans 17 residues. CDR1 and CDR2 (germline): SGHTA, FQGNSA. CDR3 coding DNA: TGTGCCAGCAGCGGACGGACAGGACGACCTGGGGCCAACGTCCTGACTTTC. This encodes CASSGRTGRPGANVLTF.

The table lists this clone with a few counts. The chain has TRBV2 and TRBJ1-5; D gene unclear. Germline loops: CDR1 SNHLY, CDR2 FYNNEI. CDR3 size: 13 residues. Trimming pared 6 bases from V and 2 bases from J, leaving 8 bases between. CDR3 protein: CASRGNGNQPQHF. In DNA, the CDR3 is TGTGCCAGCAGGGGCAACGGCAATCAGCCCCAGCATTTT. Combining the CDR3 with reference TRBV2 and TRBJ1-5 gives the whole variable domain EPEVTQTPSHQVTQMGQEVILRCVPISNHLYFYWYRQILGQKVEFLVSFYNNEISEKSEIFDDQFSVERPDGSNFTLKIRSTKLEDSAMYFCASRGNGNQPQHFGDGTRLSIL.

This clone was picked up many times. This chain uses TRBV7-8 with TRBJ1-5; D gene ambiguous. There are 16 residues in the CDR3. CDR1 and CDR2 from the germline V gene are SGHVS and FQNEAQ. Trimming took 0 bases from V and 0 from J, leaving 9 bases between them. The CDR3 protein is CASSLAQAYSNQPQHF. CDR3 nucleotide sequence: TGTGCCAGCAGCTTAGCGCAGGCCTATAGCAATCAGCCCCAGCATTTT.

The V call is TRBV5-6, the J call TRBJ2-3; D is undetermined. Germline CDR1 SGHDT, CDR2 YYEEEE. The CDR3 has 12 residues. Trimming left V 0 bases short and J 3 bases short, with 2 bases between. The CDR3 reads CASSLVTDTQYF. The DNA of the CDR3 is TGTGCCAGCAGCTTGGTGACAGATACGCAGTATTTT.

This clone has more than one count but fewer than ten. The chain employs TRBV5-1 and TRBJ1-3; D call uncertain. The CDR3 totals 15 residues. CDR1 is SGHRS, CDR2 YFSETQ, per germline. V lost 0 bases and J lost 0, with 7 bases in between. CDR3 region: CASSLESSSGNTIYF. The CDR3 DNA sequence: TGCGCCAGCAGCTTGGAGTCCAGCTCTGGAAACACCATATATTTT.

This clone showed up just a few times. V gene TRBV7-2 combines with J gene TRBJ2-3; D possibly corresponds to TRBD2 (5 bases). Deletions cut 4 bases from V and 11 bases from J, with 19 bases between. The CDR3 sequence is 14 residues long. The germline V gene has CDR1 SGHTA and CDR2 FQGNSA. CDR3 coding DNA: TGTGCCAGCAGCTCACTAGGATGGATTCCGCAGCAGTATTTT. Amino acids: CASSSLGWIPQQYF.

V is TRBV25-1 and J is TRBJ1-2; D not resolved. CDR1 and CDR2 (germline): MGHDK, SYGVNS. The germline V and J ends were trimmed by 1 base and 1 base, with 7 bases remaining between them. This CDR3 is built from 14 residues. CDR3 protein: CASSESRVNYGYTF. In nucleotides, the CDR3 is TGTGCCAGCAGTGAATCGAGGGTTAACTATGGCTACACCTTC.

This clone has more than one count but fewer than ten. V usage is TRBV4-1 and J usage is TRBJ2-5; a possible D gene is TRBD2 (5 bases). V was cut by 3 bases and J by 5 bases, with 10 bases left in between. This CDR3 comprises 13 residues. Germline loops: CDR1 MGHRA, CDR2 YSYEKL. For the CDR3, the DNA is TGCGCCAGCAGCCACAGTAGCGAGGAGACCCAGTACTTC. This translates into CASSHSSEETQYF.

This clone was recorded a few times. The chain joins TRBV9 to TRBJ2-7, with D perhaps matching TRBD1 or TRBD2 (5 bases each). CDR1 is SGDLS, CDR2 YYNGEE, per germline. The V end lost 0 bases, the J end lost 6 bases, and 13 bases lay between the germline ends. This CDR3 has 14 amino acids. In DNA form, the CDR3 reads TGTGCCAGCAGCGTAGCGGCCCACGGGGCCGAGCAGTACTTC. It codes for CASSVAAHGAEQYF.

This clone showed up just a few times. CDR3 coding DNA: TGTGCCAGCAGCGGCTTTGGGGATACGCAGTATTTT. Its translation: CASSGFGDTQYF. The rearrangement uses TRBV9 and TRBJ2-3, with unresolved D. Trimming took 3 bases from V and 6 from J, leaving 8 bases between them. CDR1 is SGDLS and CDR2 is YYNGEE in the germline V gene. This CDR3 region has 12 residues.

The rearrangement uses TRBV30 and TRBJ1-3; tentative D call: TRBD1 (5 bases). Trimming took 2 bases from V and 0 from J, leaving 8 bases between them. The germline V gene encodes CDR1 GTSNPN and CDR2 SVGIG (reference sequence). This CDR3 has 14 residues. The CDR3 region has the DNA TGTGCCTGGAGTATAAGGGGCTCTGGAAACACCATATATTTT. It yields the protein CAWSIRGSGNTIYF.

This clone has at least ten counts. V is TRBV14 and J is TRBJ1-2, with D uncertain. The V end was cut by 4 bases, the J end by 6 bases, with 12 bases between. Germline loops: CDR1 SGHDN, CDR2 FVKESK. The CDR3 has 13 residues. CDR3 DNA: TGTGCCAGCAGCCTCAATGGGAACCATGGCTACACCTTC. It translates to CASSLNGNHGYTF.

The J gene is TRBJ1-1, the V gene TRBV4-3; weak D call: TRBD1 (6 bases). Germline assignment: CDR1 LGHNA and CDR2 YSLEER. The CDR3 sequence is 14 residues long. Trimming shortened V by 0 bases and J by 6 bases, and 11 bases separated the two germline ends. In DNA, the CDR3 is TGCGCCAGCAGCCAAGAGGGGGGCAGGGCTGAAGCTTTCTTT. It encodes CASSQEGGRAEAFF.

This clone was found a few times. The chain combines TRBV9 with TRBJ1-3, with D perhaps TRBD1 (6 bases). Germline CDR1 SGDLS, CDR2 YYNGEE. V was shortened by 4 bases and J by 5 bases, with 13 bases between the two germline ends. The CDR3 totals 14 residues. The CDR3 bases are TGTGCCAGCAGCACACGACAGGCGAGAAACACCATATATTTT. It is translated as CASSTRQARNTIYF.

This clone was seen a handful of times. The chain uses TRBV5-1 and TRBJ1-2; 7 bases line up with TRBD1. V shed 0 bases, J shed 4 bases, and the junction held 6 bases outside the gene matches. This CDR3 contains 15 residues. Per the germline V gene, CDR1 is SGHRS and CDR2 is YFSETQ. Here the CDR3 reads CASSLEGTAIYGYTF. In DNA form, the CDR3 reads TGCGCCAGCAGCTTGGAGGGGACAGCCATCTATGGCTACACCTTC.

This clone turned up a few times. This chain connects TRBV29-1 to TRBJ1-2; TRBD1 aligns across 7 bases. The CDR3 length is 14 residues. Germline-derived CDR1 and CDR2 are SQVTM and ANQGSEA. The ends lost 6 bases at V and 9 bases at J; junction bases unmatched: 16. The CDR3 reads CSVRDSTGFSRYTF. Here the CDR3 DNA reads TGCAGCGTCAGGGACAGCACAGGATTTAGCCGCTACACCTTC.